Listed below are T cell receptor beta chains from one sample, sequenced in a study of glioma-infiltrating T cells. TCRdb independently ran MiXCR on the multiplex PCR reads; one entry per CDR3 protein. Among approximately 45,000 distinct CDR3 sequences, around 24% were seen once, and the ten largest hold almost 6.5%. The sample consisted of glioma tissue, nonneoplastic brain tissue, or PBMCs (not recorded which). The source of these receptors is a human donor with low-grade glioma or glioblastoma, undergoing nonglioma brain surgery, or in good health (not recorded which). Both conserved end residues are part of each CDR3.

j_call v_call cdr3_aa
TRBJ2-3 TRBV4-2 CASSQEEPRTDTQYF
TRBJ2-3 TRBV7-3 CASSFQARPTSTDTQYF
TRBJ2-3 TRBV20-1 CSAGRELSSTDTQYF
TRBJ2-1 TRBV12-5 CASGLVVSSDAPEQFF
- TRBV28 CATQGLGSSYNKQFF
TRBJ2-5 TRBV6-1 CASSQARDKTRYF
TRBJ1-5 TRBV2 CASKSGTDSNQPQHF
TRBJ2-3 TRBV6-1 CASSRLAVSTDTQYF
TRBJ2-7 TRBV11-2 CASSLTRWSYEQYF
TRBJ1-2 TRBV6-1 CASTSGTGLLYGYTF
TRBJ2-3 TRBV12-3/TRBV12-4 CASSFTGSLTDTQYF
TRBJ2-5 TRBV7-3 CASSLAPGFQETQYF
TRBJ1-2 TRBV12-3/TRBV12-4 CASSSLTGNGYTF
TRBJ1-5 TRBV12-5 CASGPGQGFHQPQHF
TRBJ2-7 TRBV20-1 CSARRTPSLGNYEQYF
TRBJ2-5 TRBV28 CASSLFGTEETQYF
TRBJ2-7 TRBV20-1 CSADRGGEQYF
TRBJ1-4 TRBV2 CASSEKHWDEKLFF
TRBJ2-3 TRBV19 CASKNGGSTDTQYF